This T cell receptor beta chain is drawn from a study of blood T cell repertoires in COVID-19. Study background: Sample material is recorded as cDNA or gDNA derived from T cells, B-cell-depleted T cells, or PBMCs.

Germline CDR1 reads LGHDT; CDR2 reads YNNKEL (reference sequence). The J segment lost 7 bases and the V segment lost 1 base, leaving 11 bases of the junction unmatched. The CDR3 sequence is 17 residues long. Profiled with immunoSEQ multiplex PCR; TCRdb holds only in-frame clones, not every one. Of about 130,000 clones in the sample, roughly 80% are singletons; the top ten hold 3% to 3.5%. The gene calls are TRBV3-1 (or the pseudogene TRBV3-2) and TRBJ2-4; 9 nucleotides align to TRBD2. The source material was peripheral blood. The clonotype comes from a woman older than 75 with acute or convalescent COVID-19. CDR3 loop: CASSQGQRGDITNIQYF. CDR3 DNA: TGTGCCAGCAGCCAAGGGCAGCGGGGGGATATAACGAACATTCAGTACTTC.